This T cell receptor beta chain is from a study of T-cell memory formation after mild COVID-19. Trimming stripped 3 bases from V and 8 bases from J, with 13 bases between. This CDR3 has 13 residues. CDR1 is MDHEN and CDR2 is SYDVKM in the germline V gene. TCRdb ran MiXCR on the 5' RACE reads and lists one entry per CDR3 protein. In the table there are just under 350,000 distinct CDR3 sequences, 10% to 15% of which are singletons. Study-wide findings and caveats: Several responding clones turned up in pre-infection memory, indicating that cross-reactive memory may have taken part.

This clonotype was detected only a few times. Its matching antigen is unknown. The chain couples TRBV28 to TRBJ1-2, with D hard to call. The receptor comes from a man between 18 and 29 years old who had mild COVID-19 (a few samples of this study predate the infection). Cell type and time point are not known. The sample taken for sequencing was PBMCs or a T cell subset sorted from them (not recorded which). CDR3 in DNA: TGTGCCAGCAGTTTTGAGACGGTTTACGGCTACACCTTC. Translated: CASSFETVYGYTF.